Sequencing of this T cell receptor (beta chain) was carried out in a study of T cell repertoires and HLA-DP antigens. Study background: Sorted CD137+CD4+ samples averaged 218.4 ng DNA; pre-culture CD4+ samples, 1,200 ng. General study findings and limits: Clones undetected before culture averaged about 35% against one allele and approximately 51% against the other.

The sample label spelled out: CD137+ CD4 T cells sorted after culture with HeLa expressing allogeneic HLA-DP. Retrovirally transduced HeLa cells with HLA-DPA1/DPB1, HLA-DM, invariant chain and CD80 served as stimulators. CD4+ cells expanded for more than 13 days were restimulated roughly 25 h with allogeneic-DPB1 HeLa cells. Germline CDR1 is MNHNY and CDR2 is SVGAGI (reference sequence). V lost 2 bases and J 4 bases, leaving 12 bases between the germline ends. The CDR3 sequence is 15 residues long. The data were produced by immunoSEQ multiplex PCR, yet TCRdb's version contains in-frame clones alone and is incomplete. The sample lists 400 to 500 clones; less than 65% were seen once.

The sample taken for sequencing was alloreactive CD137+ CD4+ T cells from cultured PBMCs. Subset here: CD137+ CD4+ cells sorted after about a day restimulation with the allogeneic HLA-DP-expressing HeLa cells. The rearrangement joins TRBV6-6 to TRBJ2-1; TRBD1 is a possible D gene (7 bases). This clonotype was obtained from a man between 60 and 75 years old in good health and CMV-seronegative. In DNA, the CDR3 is TGTGCCAGCAGTTACGCCCCAGGGGGGTACAATGAGCAGTTCTTC. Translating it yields CASSYAPGGYNEQFF.